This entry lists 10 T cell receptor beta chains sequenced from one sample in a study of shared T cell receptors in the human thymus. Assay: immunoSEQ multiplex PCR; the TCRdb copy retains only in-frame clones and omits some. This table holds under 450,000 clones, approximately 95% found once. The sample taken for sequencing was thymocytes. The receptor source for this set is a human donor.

This CDR3 reads CASSLGQVAKNIQYF. CDR3 nucleotides: TGTGCCAGCAGCTTGGGTCAGGTAGCCAAAAACATTCAGTACTTC. V usage is TRBV5-6 and J usage is TRBJ2-4; unclear D gene. Trimming stripped 0 bases from V and 0 bases from J, with 7 bases between. Germline CDR1 is SGHDT and CDR2 is YYEEEE. This CDR3 comprises 15 residues.

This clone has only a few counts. CDR3 nucleotides: TGTGCCAGTAGTCGACAGGGGGCGACTATCCTTCAGCCCCAGCATTTT. As protein: CASSRQGATILQPQHF. The chain has TRBV19 and TRBJ1-5, with 10 bases matching TRBD1. The CDR3 loop spans 16 amino acids. The germline V gene has CDR1 LNHDA and CDR2 SQIVND (reference sequence). Unmatched junction bases numbered 10, after V lost 5 bases and J lost 6 bases.

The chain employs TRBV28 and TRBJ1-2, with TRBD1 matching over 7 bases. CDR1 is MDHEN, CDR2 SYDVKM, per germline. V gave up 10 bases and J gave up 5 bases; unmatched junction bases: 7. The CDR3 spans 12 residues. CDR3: CAIRQGFYGYTF. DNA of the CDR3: TGTGCCATCCGACAGGGCTTTTATGGCTACACCTTC.

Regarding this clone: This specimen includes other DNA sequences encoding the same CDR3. This CDR3 reads CASSLADTQYF. The DNA for the CDR3 is TGCGCCAGCAGCTTGGCGGATACGCAGTATTTT. The V and J genes are TRBV5-1 and TRBJ2-3; D remains unclear. V was clipped by 0 bases and J by 6 bases, with 2 bases between them. The CDR3 length is 11 residues. The germline V gene has CDR1 SGHRS and CDR2 YFSETQ.

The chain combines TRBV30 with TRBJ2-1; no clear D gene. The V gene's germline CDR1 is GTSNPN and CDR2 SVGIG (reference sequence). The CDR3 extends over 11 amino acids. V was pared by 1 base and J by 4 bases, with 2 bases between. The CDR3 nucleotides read TGTGCCTGGAGTGGTTACAATGAGCAGTTCTTC. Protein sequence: CAWSGYNEQFF.

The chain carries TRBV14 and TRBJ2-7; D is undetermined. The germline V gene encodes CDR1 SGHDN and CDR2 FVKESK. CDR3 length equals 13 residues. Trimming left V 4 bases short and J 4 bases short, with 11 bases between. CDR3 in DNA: TGTGCCAGCAGCCCACAATACCCTTACGAGCAGTACTTC. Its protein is CASSPQYPYEQYF.

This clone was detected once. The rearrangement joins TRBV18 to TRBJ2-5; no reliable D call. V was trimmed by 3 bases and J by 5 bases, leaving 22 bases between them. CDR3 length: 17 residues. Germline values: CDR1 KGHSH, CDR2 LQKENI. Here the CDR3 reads CASSPSGRGRLEETQYF. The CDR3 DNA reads TGTGCCAGCTCACCTTCAGGCCGTGGGCGGTTAGAGGAGACCCAGTACTTC. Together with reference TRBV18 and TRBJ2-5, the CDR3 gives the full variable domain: NAGVMQNPRHLVRRRGQEARLRCSPMKGHSHVYWYRQLPEEGLKFMVYLQKENIIDESGMPKERFSAEFPKEGPSILRIQQVVRGDSAAYFCASSPSGRGRLEETQYFGPGTRLLVL.

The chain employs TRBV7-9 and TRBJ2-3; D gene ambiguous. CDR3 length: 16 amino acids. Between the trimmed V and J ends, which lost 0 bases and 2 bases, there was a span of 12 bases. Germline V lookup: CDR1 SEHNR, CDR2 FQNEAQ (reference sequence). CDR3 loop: CASSLAQDHYTDTQYF. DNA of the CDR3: TGTGCCAGCAGCTTAGCTCAGGACCACTACACAGATACGCAGTATTTT.

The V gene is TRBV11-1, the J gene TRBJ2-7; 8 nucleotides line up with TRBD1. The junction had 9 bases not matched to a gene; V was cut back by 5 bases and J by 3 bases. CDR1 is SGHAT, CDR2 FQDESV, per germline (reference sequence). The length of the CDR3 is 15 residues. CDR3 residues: CASSGQGPGIYEQYF. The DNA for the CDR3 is TGTGCCAGCAGCGGACAGGGCCCAGGAATCTACGAGCAGTACTTC.

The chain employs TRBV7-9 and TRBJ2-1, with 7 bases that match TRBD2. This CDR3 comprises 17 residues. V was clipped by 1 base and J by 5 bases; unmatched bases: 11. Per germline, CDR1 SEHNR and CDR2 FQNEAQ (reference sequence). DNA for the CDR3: TGTGCCAGCAGCTTAGAAGTTGAGGCTAGCGGCCACAATGAGCAGTTCTTC. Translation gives CASSLEVEASGHNEQFF.